The 6 T cell receptor beta chains listed next were all sequenced from one sample in a study of blood T cell repertoires in COVID-19. The data were produced by immunoSEQ multiplex PCR, yet TCRdb's version contains in-frame clones alone and is incomplete. The table records some 250,000 clones, just under 90% of them present only once. Sequencing was done on a sample of PBMCs or T cells enriched from blood (not recorded which). The receptors shown here come from a woman in her 30s with acute COVID-19.

This chain connects TRBV7-3 to TRBJ1-2; a weak D match, TRBD1 (5 bases). V gave up 6 bases and J gave up 8 bases, with 19 bases separating them. This CDR3 is built from 14 residues. Per the germline V gene, CDR1 is SGHTA and CDR2 is FQGTGA. The CDR3 loop reads CASSPGYSYGGYTF. The CDR3 DNA is TGTGCCAGCAGTCCAGGGTATAGTTACGGAGGCTACACCTTC.

The chain employs TRBV9 and TRBJ2-2; TRBD1 matches at 10 bases. The trim removed 3 bases at V and 6 bases at J, leaving 5 bases unmatched. The CDR3 totals 15 residues. CDR1 and CDR2 from the germline V gene are SGDLS and YYNGEE. The CDR3 here is CASSETGGLSGELFF. DNA of the CDR3: TGTGCCAGCAGCGAGACAGGGGGCTTGTCCGGGGAGCTGTTTTTT. Using reference TRBV9 and TRBJ2-2 for the parts outside the CDR3, the full variable domain is DSGVTQTPKHLITATGQRVTLRCSPRSGDLSVYWYQQSLDQGLQFLIQYYNGEERAKGNILERFSAQQFPDLHSELNLSSLELGDSALYFCASSETGGLSGELFFGEGSRLTVL.

The V and J genes are TRBV5-1 and TRBJ1-3; a weak D match, TRBD1 (6 bases). The V gene's germline CDR1 is SGHRS and CDR2 YFSETQ. This CDR3 has 16 residues. Trimming removed 2 bases at V and 0 bases at J, with 12 bases between. CDR3 sequence: CASSFGGLASGNTIYF. The DNA of the CDR3 is TGCGCCAGCAGCTTCGGGGGGCTCGCCTCTGGAAACACCATATATTTT.

The rearrangement uses TRBV28 and TRBJ1-6; D not certain. The CDR3 is made up of 12 amino acids. V lost 6 bases to trimming and J lost 11 bases, with 11 bases between them. CDR1 is MDHEN, CDR2 SYDVKM, per germline. CDR3 loop: CASSPLDAPLHF. In nucleotides, the CDR3 is TGTGCCAGCAGCCCCCTAGATGCACCCCTCCACTTT.

This chain links TRBV4-2 with TRBJ2-2; D may be TRBD2 (6 bases). The CDR3 sequence is 16 residues long. Trimming took 4 bases from V and 2 from J, leaving 14 bases between them. The germline CDR1 and CDR2 sequences are LGHNA and YNFKEQ. CDR3: CASSPSNGLNTGELFF. CDR3 nucleotides: TGTGCCAGCAGCCCCTCAAACGGACTAAACACCGGGGAGCTGTTTTTT.

The chain links TRBV2 to TRBJ2-2; D possibly corresponds to TRBD2 (7 bases). Per germline, CDR1 SNHLY and CDR2 FYNNEI. The CDR3 has 14 amino acids. V was clipped by 7 bases and J by 4 bases, with 13 bases between them. The CDR3 DNA follows: TGTGCCAGCATATTGCGGGGGCCCACCGGGGAGCTGTTTTTT. This sequence encodes CASILRGPTGELFF.